A single TCR beta chain is shown here with its context. Its antigen is unknown. V lost 8 bases, J lost 8 bases, and 8 bases stayed unmatched. Germline CDR1 reads SEHNR; CDR2 reads FQNEAQ (reference sequence). The CDR3 has 13 amino acids. The data were obtained in a study of CD8+CD57+ T cells in acquired aplastic anemia. Study background: Sorted CD4+ and CD8+ cell DNA averaged around 3.5 ug. Study-level results: The study identified about 30 CD8+ CDR3 sequences shared by patients and controls. CD8+ Simpson's diversity in patients was not significantly different from that in controls.

The TCR beta profiling, which covered VDJ combination and CDR3 sequence, was carried out using genomic DNA as the template. TCRdb re-called the reads through MiXCR, storing one row per CDR3 protein. The sample consists of roughly 200,000 distinct CDR3 sequences, approximately 60% of them appearing once. The rearrangement uses TRBV7-9 and TRBJ2-1, with TRBD2 matching 8 bases. The TCR sequence derives from a human donor in good health. Sequencing used sorted CD4+, CD8+, or CD8+CD57+ T cells (not recorded which) from PBMCs. The CDR3 is CASFPSGSHEQFF. DNA for the CDR3: TGTGCCAGCTTCCCGAGCGGGAGCCATGAGCAGTTCTTC. The full variable domain, completed using reference TRBV7-9 and TRBJ2-1, is DTGVSQNPRHKITKRGQNVTFRCDPISEHNRLYWYRQTLGQGPEFLTYFQNEAQLEKSRLLSDRFSAERPKGSFSTLEIQRTEQGDSAMYLCASFPSGSHEQFFGPGTRLTVL.